The 27 T cell receptor beta chains reported below all come from one sample, sequenced in a study of blood T cell repertoires in COVID-19. Generated by immunoSEQ multiplex PCR, the TCRdb table keeps only in-frame clones and is missing some. The repertoire includes 150,000 to 200,000 clones, roughly 86% of them detected once, and 0.99% sits in the top ten. The material sequenced was peripheral blood. These receptors originate from a man between 18 and 29 years old with acute or convalescent COVID-19.

The CDR3 region is CASSKAVGGLAEAFF. The CDR3 DNA reads as TGTGCCAGCAGCAAAGCGGTCGGGGGACTAGCTGAAGCTTTCTTT. The chain joins TRBV21-1 to TRBJ1-1. TRBV21-1 is assigned pseudogene status. The CDR3 covers 15 residues.

The rearrangement links TRBV19 to TRBJ2-2, with 9 bases lining up with TRBD1. CDR3 size: 16 residues. V lost 5 bases, J lost 4 bases, and 8 bases stayed unmatched. The germline V gene encodes CDR1 LNHDA and CDR2 SQIVND (reference sequence). The CDR3 region is CASSPRTGDFTGELFF. DNA for the CDR3: TGTGCCAGTAGTCCCCGGACAGGGGATTTCACCGGGGAGCTGTTTTTT.

The chain joins TRBV9 to TRBJ2-3; the match to TRBD2 covers 9 bases. In germline, CDR1 is SGDLS, CDR2 YYNGEE. V shed 1 base, J shed 6 bases, and the junction held 9 bases outside the gene matches. This CDR3 spans 16 amino acids. The CDR3 spells CASSVLAGGPGDTQYF. CDR3 DNA sequence: TGTGCCAGCAGCGTATTGGCGGGGGGGCCGGGCGATACGCAGTATTTT.

The rearrangement joins TRBV29-1 to TRBJ2-1; 10 bases align to TRBD1. The V and J ends lost 7 bases and 3 bases, in that order; junction bases with no gene match: 3. The CDR3 consists of 13 residues. Germline V gives CDR1 SQVTM, CDR2 ANQGSEA. The CDR3 sequence: CSARTGGYNEQFF. Here the CDR3 DNA reads TGCAGCGCGAGGACAGGGGGCTACAATGAGCAGTTCTTC.

This clone was found many times. The chain carries TRBV30 and TRBJ1-1; D is perhaps TRBD1 (6 bases). The CDR3 totals 14 residues. From germline, CDR1 is GTSNPN and CDR2 SVGIG (reference sequence). V was trimmed by 0 bases and J by 4 bases, leaving 12 bases between them. The CDR3 DNA is TGTGCCTGGAGTGTACTACAGGGCTCCACTGAAGCTTTCTTT. This gives the protein CAWSVLQGSTEAFF.

The rearrangement joins TRBV5-1 to TRBJ2-2; TRBD1 matches 9 bases. The CDR3 is 16 amino acids. With V trimmed by 5 bases and J by 4 bases, 9 bases remained unmatched. From germline, CDR1 is SGHRS and CDR2 YFSETQ. The CDR3 sequence is CASSSYRGRSTGELFF. The CDR3, as DNA: TGCGCCAGCAGTTCCTACAGGGGGCGTTCCACCGGGGAGCTGTTTTTT.

The rearrangement uses TRBV15 and TRBJ2-1, with 10 bases fitting TRBD2. Germline CDR1 LNHNV, CDR2 YYDKDF (reference sequence). The CDR3 is 15 residues long. The junction had 9 bases not matched to a gene; V was cut back by 5 bases and J by 8 bases. In nucleotides, the CDR3 is TGTGCCACCAGCTTCAAGCGGGGGGGATTTGATGAGCAGTTCTTC. This translates into CATSFKRGGFDEQFF.

The rearrangement links TRBV3-1 (or the pseudogene TRBV3-2) to TRBJ1-4; 11 bases are a match to TRBD1. V lost 4 bases and J lost 6; bases outside the gene matches: 7. Germline V lookup: CDR1 LGHDT, CDR2 YNNKEL (reference sequence). The CDR3 loop spans 16 amino acids. Here the CDR3 reads CASSLHGQGAHEKLFF. CDR3 in DNA: TGTGCCAGCAGCCTCCACGGACAGGGGGCACATGAAAAACTGTTTTTT.

The chain employs TRBV9 and TRBJ1-6, with TRBD1 identical over 7 bases. This CDR3 is 11 amino acids long. The germline V gene encodes CDR1 SGDLS and CDR2 YYNGEE. J lost 15 bases, V lost 3 bases, and 3 bases had no gene match. The CDR3 DNA sequence: TGTGCCAGCAGCGAGGGGGCAGTCCTCCACTTT. This encodes CASSEGAVLHF.

This clone was counted between two and nine times. The CDR3 is CASSWEVNTEAFF. CDR3 nucleotides: TGTGCCAGTAGCTGGGAGGTGAACACTGAAGCTTTCTTT. The V gene is TRBV19, the J gene TRBJ1-1; D not resolved. Germline V CDR1 and CDR2: LNHDA, SQIVND (reference sequence). This CDR3 region has 13 residues. V was cut by 6 bases and J by 0 bases, with 8 bases left in between.

This rearrangement joins TRBV7-9 to TRBJ1-2; TRBD1 aligns across 8 bases. The germline CDR1 and CDR2 sequences are SEHNR and FQNEAQ (reference sequence). This CDR3 comprises 13 residues. Losses at the gene ends were 5 bases for V and 3 bases for J; bases not matched to a gene: 2. The CDR3 DNA follows: TGTGCCAGCAGCACAGGGGGGTACTATGGCTACACCTTC. Amino acids: CASSTGGYYGYTF. Supplemented by reference TRBV7-9 and TRBJ1-2, the full variable domain reads DTGVSQNPRHKITKRGQNVTFRCDPISEHNRLYWYRQTLGQGPEFLTYFQNEAQLEKSRLLSDRFSAERPKGSFSTLEIQRTEQGDSAMYLCASSTGGYYGYTFGSGTRLTVV.

This clone occurred once. The chain employs TRBV5-1 and TRBJ1-4; a weak D match, TRBD1 (6 bases). The CDR3 runs 17 residues. V shed 4 bases and J shed 7 bases, with 23 bases lying between them. Per the germline V gene, CDR1 is SGHRS and CDR2 is YFSETQ. As DNA, the CDR3 is TGCGCCAGCAGCCCGGACACGGTGGGGGGGCTTAGTGAAAAACTGTTTTTT. Residues: CASSPDTVGGLSEKLFF.

The chain joins TRBV11-2 to TRBJ2-3; no firm D call. CDR1 and CDR2 (germline): SGHAT, FQNNGV. There are 15 residues in the CDR3. Trimming removed 0 bases at V and 2 bases at J, with 9 bases between. The CDR3 coding sequence is TGTGCCAGCAGCTTAGATAGTTCCTACACAGATACGCAGTATTTT. This encodes CASSLDSSYTDTQYF. Together with reference TRBV11-2 and TRBJ2-3, the CDR3 gives the full variable domain: EAGVAQSPRYKIIEKRQSVAFWCNPISGHATLYWYQQILGQGPKLLIQFQNNGVVDDSQLPKDRFSAERLKGVDSTLKIQPAKLEDSAVYLCASSLDSSYTDTQYFGPGTRLTVL.

The DNA for the CDR3 is TGTGCCAGCAGCTCTGGGGACAATCCCAATGAAAAACTGTTTTTT. As protein: CASSSGDNPNEKLFF. The chain couples TRBV7-8 to TRBJ1-4, with D possibly TRBD1 on 6 matching bases. The CDR3 runs 15 residues. Germline assignment: CDR1 SGHVS and CDR2 FQNEAQ. V lost 4 bases and J 5 bases, leaving 14 bases between the germline ends.

This clone occurred once. The chain links TRBV16 to TRBJ1-1; the match to TRBD1 covers 7 bases. The CDR3 is made up of 14 amino acids. Trimming took 2 bases from V and 4 from J; bases not matched to a gene: 4. CDR1 KGHSY and CDR2 FQNENV come from the germline V gene. The CDR3 reads CASSQGNRGTEAFF. CDR3 DNA sequence: TGTGCCAGCAGCCAAGGTAACAGGGGCACTGAAGCTTTCTTT.

The chain links TRBV7-3 to TRBJ2-1; 9 bases fit TRBD2. The CDR3 consists of 13 residues. Germline lookup yields CDR1 SGHTA and CDR2 FQGTGA. The V and J ends lost 2 bases and 13 bases, in that order; junction bases with no gene match: 6. The CDR3 nucleotides are TGTGCCAGCAGCTTAGCGGGGGGGCAGCAACAGTTCTTC. Translation: CASSLAGGQQQFF.

This chain connects TRBV5-1 to TRBJ1-4; D may be TRBD1 (6 bases). Germline values: CDR1 SGHRS, CDR2 YFSETQ. This CDR3 spans 14 amino acids. Between the trimmed V and J ends, which lost 3 bases and 7 bases, there was a span of 13 bases. The CDR3 region is CASSWMDSGEKLFF. The CDR3 DNA sequence: TGCGCCAGCAGCTGGATGGACAGTGGTGAAAAACTGTTTTTT.

The chain joins TRBV19 to TRBJ2-1, with 7 bases matching TRBD2. CDR3 length equals 14 residues. Per the germline V gene, CDR1 is LNHDA and CDR2 is SQIVND (reference sequence). The trim removed 4 bases at V and 8 bases at J, leaving 8 bases unmatched. The CDR3 sequence is CASSRIGEGYEQFF. The CDR3 DNA is TGTGCCAGTAGTAGAATCGGGGAGGGTTATGAGCAGTTCTTC. Full variable domain (outside the CDR3, taken from reference TRBV19 and TRBJ2-1): DGGITQSPKYLFRKEGQNVTLSCEQNLNHDAMYWYRQDPGQGLRLIYYSQIVNDFQKGDIAEGYSVSREKKESFPLTVTSAQKNPTAFYLCASSRIGEGYEQFFGPGTRLTVL.

The J gene is TRBJ2-2, the V gene TRBV28; 11 positions match TRBD1. V lost 6 bases to trimming and J lost 6 bases; unmatched junction nucleotides: 6. The CDR3 is 15 residues long. Germline V gives CDR1 MDHEN, CDR2 SYDVKM. Here the CDR3 DNA reads TGTGCCAGCAGGCCTCCGGGACAGGGGGCCGGGGAGCTGTTTTTT. It encodes CASRPPGQGAGELFF. Full variable domain (outside the CDR3, taken from reference TRBV28 and TRBJ2-2): DVKVTQSSRYLVKRTGEKVFLECVQDMDHENMFWYRQDPGLGLRLIYFSYDVKMKEKGDIPEGYSVSREKKERFSLILESASTNQTSMYLCASRPPGQGAGELFFGEGSRLTVL.

The sample holds a few counts of this clone. J is TRBJ2-1 and V is TRBV9; perhaps TRBD2 as D (6 bases). Germline-derived CDR1 and CDR2 are SGDLS and YYNGEE. V lost 2 bases and J 3 bases, leaving 15 bases between the germline ends. The CDR3 is made up of 16 amino acids. The CDR3 DNA follows: TGTGCCAGCAGCGTGGACTTGCGGGGTGTCTACAATGAGCAGTTCTTC. Its protein is CASSVDLRGVYNEQFF.

The rearrangement uses TRBV6-6 and TRBJ1-4; D not resolved. Deletions cut 6 bases from V and 0 bases from J, with 8 bases between. This CDR3 spans 14 amino acids. Germline CDR1 MNHNY, CDR2 SVGAGI (reference sequence). The CDR3 nucleotides read TGTGCCAGCAGAGAGTTTCCAACTAATGAAAAACTGTTTTTT. This codes for CASREFPTNEKLFF.

This chain uses TRBV5-4 with TRBJ2-3, with D perhaps TRBD2 (5 bases). The V and J ends lost 0 bases and 2 bases respectively, with 10 bases between them. Per germline, CDR1 SGHNT and CDR2 YYREEE (reference sequence). The CDR3 runs to 15 residues. CDR3 bases: TGTGCCAGCAGCTTGGTTGCGAGGGACACAGATACGCAGTATTTT. Its translation is CASSLVARDTDTQYF. The full variable domain, in which reference TRBV5-4 and TRBJ2-3 provide the parts outside the CDR3, is ETGVTQSPTHLIKTRGQQVTLRCSSQSGHNTVSWYQQALGQGPQFIFQYYREEENGRGNFPPRFSGLQFPNYSSELNVNALELDDSALYLCASSLVARDTDTQYFGPGTRLTVL.

The chain links TRBV19 to TRBJ1-4, with 8 bases fitting TRBD1. The germline CDR1 and CDR2 sequences are LNHDA and SQIVND (reference sequence). V gave up 5 bases and J gave up 8 bases; unmatched junction bases: 7. CDR3 length: 14 residues. The CDR3 DNA reads as TGTGCCAGTAGTGTGGACAGGGTCGGGGAAAAACTGTTTTTT. It codes for CASSVDRVGEKLFF.

The chain combines TRBV30 with TRBJ1-2; TRBD1 matches at 8 bases. V lost 1 base and J lost 7; bases outside the gene matches: 5. CDR3 length: 13 amino acids. Germline assignment: CDR1 GTSNPN and CDR2 SVGIG (reference sequence). The CDR3 loop reads CAWSGRGRSGYTF. CDR3 DNA sequence: TGTGCCTGGAGTGGCAGGGGGCGAAGTGGCTACACCTTC.

This clone was detected only once. This sequence joins TRBV7-8 and TRBJ2-5, with 11 bases lining up with TRBD2. The CDR3 extends over 16 amino acids. The ends lost 5 bases at V and 7 bases at J; junction bases unmatched: 12. CDR1 is SGHVS and CDR2 is FQNEAQ in the germline V gene. As DNA, the CDR3 is TGTGCCAGCAGCGCCGGGATAGCGGGGGGGCAGGGGACCCAGTACTTC. Translated, it gives CASSAGIAGGQGTQYF.

The rearrangement joins TRBV11-2 to TRBJ2-7; the match to TRBD1 covers 7 bases. Losses at the gene ends were 3 bases for V and 7 bases for J; bases not matched to a gene: 9. The CDR3 sequence is 14 residues long. Per germline, CDR1 SGHAT and CDR2 FQNNGV. CDR3: CASSFSRQGSEQYV. Here the CDR3 DNA reads TGTGCCAGCAGCTTCAGTCGACAGGGTTCGGAGCAGTACGTC.

This clone was seen a single time. The CDR3 bases are TGCGCCAGCAGCCAAGGACTAGTAGTAGAGACCCAGTACTTC. This codes for CASSQGLVVETQYF. The chain couples TRBV4-1 to TRBJ2-5; D might be TRBD2 (6 bases). The V and J ends lost 1 base and 4 bases respectively, with 10 bases between them. CDR1 and CDR2 from the germline V gene are MGHRA and YSYEKL. This CDR3 has 14 amino acids.